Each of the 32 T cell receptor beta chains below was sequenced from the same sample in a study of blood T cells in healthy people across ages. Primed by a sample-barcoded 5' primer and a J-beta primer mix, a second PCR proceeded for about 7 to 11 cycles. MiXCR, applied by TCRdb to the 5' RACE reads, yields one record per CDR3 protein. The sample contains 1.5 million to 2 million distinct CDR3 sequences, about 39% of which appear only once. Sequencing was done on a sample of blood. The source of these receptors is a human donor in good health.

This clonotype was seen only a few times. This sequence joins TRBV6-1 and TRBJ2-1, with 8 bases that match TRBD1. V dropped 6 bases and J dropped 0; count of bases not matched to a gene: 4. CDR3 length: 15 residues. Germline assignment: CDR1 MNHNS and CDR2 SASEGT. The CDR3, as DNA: TGTGCCAGCAGCTGGACAGGGACCTCCTACAATGAGCAGTTCTTC. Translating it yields CASSWTGTSYNEQFF.

This CDR3 is CSVGGQGATGGNTIYF. In DNA form, the CDR3 reads TGCAGCGTGGGAGGACAGGGGGCTACAGGGGGAAACACCATATATTTT. V usage is TRBV29-1 and J usage is TRBJ1-3, with 11 bases fitting TRBD1. The germline V gene encodes CDR1 SQVTM and CDR2 ANQGSEA. CDR3 length: 16 residues. Trimming took 6 bases from V and 4 from J; bases not matched to a gene: 11.

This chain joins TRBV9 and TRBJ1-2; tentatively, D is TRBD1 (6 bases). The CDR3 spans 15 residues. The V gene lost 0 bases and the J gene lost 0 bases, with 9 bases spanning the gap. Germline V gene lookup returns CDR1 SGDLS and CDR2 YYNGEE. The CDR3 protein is CASSVGEGANYGYTF. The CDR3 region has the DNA TGTGCCAGCAGCGTAGGAGAGGGGGCTAACTATGGCTACACCTTC.

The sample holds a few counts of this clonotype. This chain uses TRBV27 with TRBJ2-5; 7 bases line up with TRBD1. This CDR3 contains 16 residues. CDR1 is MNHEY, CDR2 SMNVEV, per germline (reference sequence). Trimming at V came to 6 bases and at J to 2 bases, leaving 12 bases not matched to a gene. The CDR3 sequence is CASRMTTNRGQETQYF. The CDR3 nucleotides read TGTGCCAGCAGGATGACGACTAACAGGGGTCAAGAGACCCAGTACTTC.

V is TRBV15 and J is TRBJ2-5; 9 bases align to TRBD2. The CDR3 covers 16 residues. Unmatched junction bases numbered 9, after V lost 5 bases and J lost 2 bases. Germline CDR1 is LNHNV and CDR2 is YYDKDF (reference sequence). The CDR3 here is CATSGTSGYLQETQYF. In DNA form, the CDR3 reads TGTGCCACCAGCGGCACTAGCGGGTATTTACAAGAGACCCAGTACTTC.

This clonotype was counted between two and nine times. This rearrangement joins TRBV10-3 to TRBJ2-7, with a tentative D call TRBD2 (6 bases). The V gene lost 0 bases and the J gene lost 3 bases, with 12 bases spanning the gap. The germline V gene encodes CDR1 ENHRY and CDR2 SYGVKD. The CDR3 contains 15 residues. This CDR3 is CAISESGGKGYEQYF. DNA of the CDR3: TGTGCCATCAGTGAGTCGGGCGGGAAAGGCTACGAGCAGTACTTC.

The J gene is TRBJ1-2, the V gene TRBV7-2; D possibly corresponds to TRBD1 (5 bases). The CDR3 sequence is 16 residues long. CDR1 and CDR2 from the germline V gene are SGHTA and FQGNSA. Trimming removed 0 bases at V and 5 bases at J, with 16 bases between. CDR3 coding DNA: TGTGCCAGCAGCTTAGCGGAGGCAGGGAGCCCTTATGGCTACACCTTC. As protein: CASSLAEAGSPYGYTF.

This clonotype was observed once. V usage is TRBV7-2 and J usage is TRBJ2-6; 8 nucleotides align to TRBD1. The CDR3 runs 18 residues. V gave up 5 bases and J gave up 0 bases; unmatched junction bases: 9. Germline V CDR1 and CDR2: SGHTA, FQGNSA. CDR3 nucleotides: TGTGCCAGCAGCCCCAGGGCAGGGGGCTTCTCTGGGGCCAACGTCCTGACTTTC. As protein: CASSPRAGGFSGANVLTF.

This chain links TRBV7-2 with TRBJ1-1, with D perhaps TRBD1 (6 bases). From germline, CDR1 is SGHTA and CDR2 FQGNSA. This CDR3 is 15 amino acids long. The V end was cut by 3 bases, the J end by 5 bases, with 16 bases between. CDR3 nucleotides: TGTGCCAGCAGCTTCAACGGGGGGCTTGGGACTGAAGCTTTCTTT. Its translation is CASSFNGGLGTEAFF.

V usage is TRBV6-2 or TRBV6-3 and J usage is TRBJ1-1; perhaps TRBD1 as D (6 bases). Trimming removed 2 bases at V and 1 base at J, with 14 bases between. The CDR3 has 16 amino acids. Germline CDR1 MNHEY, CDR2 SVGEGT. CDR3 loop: CASSYRLGGTNTEAFF. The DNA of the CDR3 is TGTGCCAGCAGTTACCGACTAGGGGGTACGAACACTGAAGCTTTCTTT.

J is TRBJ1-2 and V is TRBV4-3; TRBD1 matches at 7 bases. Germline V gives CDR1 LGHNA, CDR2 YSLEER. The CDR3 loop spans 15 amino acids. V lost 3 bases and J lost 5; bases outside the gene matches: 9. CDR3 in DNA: TGCGCCAGCAGCCAGGCAACAGGGGAGGGGTATGGCTACACCTTC. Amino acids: CASSQATGEGYGYTF.

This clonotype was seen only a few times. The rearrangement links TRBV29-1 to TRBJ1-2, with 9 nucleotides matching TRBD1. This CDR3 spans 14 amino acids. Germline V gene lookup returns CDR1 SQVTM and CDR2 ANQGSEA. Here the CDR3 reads CSVAGTGLNYGYTF. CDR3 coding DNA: TGCAGTGTAGCGGGGACAGGGTTAAACTATGGCTACACCTTC. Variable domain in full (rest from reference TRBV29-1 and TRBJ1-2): SAVISQKPSRDICQRGTSLTIQCQVDSQVTMMFWYRQQPGQSLTLIATANQGSEATYESGFVIDKFPISRPNLTFSTLTVSNMSPEDSSIYLCSVAGTGLNYGYTFGSGTRLTVV.

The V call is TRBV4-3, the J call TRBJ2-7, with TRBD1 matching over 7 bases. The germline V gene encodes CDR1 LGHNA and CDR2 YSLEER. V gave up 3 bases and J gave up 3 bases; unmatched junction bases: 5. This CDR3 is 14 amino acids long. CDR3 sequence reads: CASSQDRLVYEQYF. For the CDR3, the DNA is TGCGCCAGCAGCCAGGACAGGCTGGTCTACGAGCAGTACTTC.

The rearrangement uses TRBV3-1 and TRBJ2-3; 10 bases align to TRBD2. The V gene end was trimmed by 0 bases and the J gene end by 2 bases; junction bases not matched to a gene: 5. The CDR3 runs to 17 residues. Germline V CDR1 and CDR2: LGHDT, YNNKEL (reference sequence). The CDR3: CASSQEGLATHTDTQYF. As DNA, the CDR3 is TGTGCCAGCAGCCAAGAGGGACTAGCGACACACACAGATACGCAGTATTTT.

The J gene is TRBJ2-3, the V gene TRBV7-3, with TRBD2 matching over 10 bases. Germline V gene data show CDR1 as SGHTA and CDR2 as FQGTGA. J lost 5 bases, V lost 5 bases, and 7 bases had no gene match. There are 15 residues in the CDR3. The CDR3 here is CASSPSGGELDTQYF. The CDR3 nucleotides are TGTGCCAGCAGCCCCAGCGGGGGGGAGTTAGATACGCAGTATTTT.

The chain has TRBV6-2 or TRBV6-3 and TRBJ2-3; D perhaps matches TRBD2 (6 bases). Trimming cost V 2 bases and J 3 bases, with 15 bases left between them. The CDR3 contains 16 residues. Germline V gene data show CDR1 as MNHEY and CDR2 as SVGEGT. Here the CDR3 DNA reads TGTGCCAGCAGTTACGACGCGGGGCCGTCGACAGATACGCAGTATTTT. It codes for CASSYDAGPSTDTQYF.

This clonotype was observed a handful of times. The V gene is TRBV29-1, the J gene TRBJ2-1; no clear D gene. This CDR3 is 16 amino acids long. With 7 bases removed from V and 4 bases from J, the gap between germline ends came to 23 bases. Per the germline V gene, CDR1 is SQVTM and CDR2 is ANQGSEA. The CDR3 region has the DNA TGCAGCGCTGATAATTTGGAAGGGCCGATTTACAATGAGCAGTTCTTC. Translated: CSADNLEGPIYNEQFF.

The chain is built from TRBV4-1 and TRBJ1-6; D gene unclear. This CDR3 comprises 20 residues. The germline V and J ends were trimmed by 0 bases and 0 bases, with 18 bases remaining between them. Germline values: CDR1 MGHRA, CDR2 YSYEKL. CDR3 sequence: CASSQDSEGPRSSYNSPLHF. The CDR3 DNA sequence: TGCGCCAGCAGCCAAGATAGCGAAGGGCCTCGCAGCTCCTATAATTCACCCCTCCACTTT.

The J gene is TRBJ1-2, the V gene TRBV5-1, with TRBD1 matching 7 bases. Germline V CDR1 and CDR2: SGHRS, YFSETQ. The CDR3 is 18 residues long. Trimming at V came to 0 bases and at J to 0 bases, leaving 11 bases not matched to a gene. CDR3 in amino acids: CASSLGPTGRSTNYGYTF. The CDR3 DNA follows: TGCGCCAGCAGCTTGGGCCCGACAGGGCGAAGTACTAACTATGGCTACACCTTC.

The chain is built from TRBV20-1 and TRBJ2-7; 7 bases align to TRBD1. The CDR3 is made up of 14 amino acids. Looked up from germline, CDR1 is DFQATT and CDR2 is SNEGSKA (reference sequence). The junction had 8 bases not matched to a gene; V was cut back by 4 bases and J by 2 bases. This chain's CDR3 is CSANRQGSPYEQYF. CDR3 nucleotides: TGCAGTGCTAACCGACAGGGATCCCCCTACGAGCAGTACTTC.

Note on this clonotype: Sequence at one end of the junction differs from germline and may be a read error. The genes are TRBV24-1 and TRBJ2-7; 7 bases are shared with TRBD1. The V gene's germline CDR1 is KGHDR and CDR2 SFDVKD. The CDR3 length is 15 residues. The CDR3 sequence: CAASDSRQGPYEQYF. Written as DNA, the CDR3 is TGTGCCGCCAGTGATTCACGACAGGGCCCCTACGAGCAGTACTTC.

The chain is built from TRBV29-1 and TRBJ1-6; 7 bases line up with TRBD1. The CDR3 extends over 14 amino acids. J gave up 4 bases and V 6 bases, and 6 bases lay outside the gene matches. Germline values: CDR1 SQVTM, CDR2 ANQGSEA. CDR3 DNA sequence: TGCAGCGTAAAGACAGGGACGTATAATTCACCCCTCCACTTT. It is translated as CSVKTGTYNSPLHF.

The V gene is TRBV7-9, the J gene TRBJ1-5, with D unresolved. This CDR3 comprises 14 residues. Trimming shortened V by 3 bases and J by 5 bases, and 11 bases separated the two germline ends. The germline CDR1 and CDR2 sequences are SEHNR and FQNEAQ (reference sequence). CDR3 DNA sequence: TGTGCCAGCAGCTTTGGAAGGGAATATCAGCCCCAGCATTTT. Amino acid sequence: CASSFGREYQPQHF.

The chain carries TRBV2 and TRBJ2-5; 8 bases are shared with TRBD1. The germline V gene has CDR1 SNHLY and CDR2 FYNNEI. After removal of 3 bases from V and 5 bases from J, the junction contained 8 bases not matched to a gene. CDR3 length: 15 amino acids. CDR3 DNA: TGTGCCAGCAGTGACCAAACAGGGGGTCGGGAGACCCAGTACTTC. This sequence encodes CASSDQTGGRETQYF.

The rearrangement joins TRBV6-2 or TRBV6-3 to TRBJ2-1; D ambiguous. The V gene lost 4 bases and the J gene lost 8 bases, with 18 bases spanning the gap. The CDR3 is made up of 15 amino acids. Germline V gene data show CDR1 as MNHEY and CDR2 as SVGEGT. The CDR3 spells CASSFYTDTFDEQFF. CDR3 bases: TGTGCCAGCAGTTTTTACACTGACACGTTCGATGAGCAGTTCTTC.

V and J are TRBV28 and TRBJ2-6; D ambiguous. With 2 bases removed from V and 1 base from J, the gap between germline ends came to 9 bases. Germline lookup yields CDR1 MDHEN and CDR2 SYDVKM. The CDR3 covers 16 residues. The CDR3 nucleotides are TGTGCCAGCAGTTTAAGCTCAAGTTCTGGGGCCAACGTCCTGACTTTC. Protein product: CASSLSSSSGANVLTF.

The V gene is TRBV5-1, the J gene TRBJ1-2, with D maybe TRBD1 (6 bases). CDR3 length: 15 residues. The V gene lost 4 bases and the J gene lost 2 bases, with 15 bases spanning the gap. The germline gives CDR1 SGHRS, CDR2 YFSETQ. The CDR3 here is CASSRGGSDNYGYTF. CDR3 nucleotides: TGCGCCAGCAGCCGAGGGGGTTCCGACAACTATGGCTACACCTTC.

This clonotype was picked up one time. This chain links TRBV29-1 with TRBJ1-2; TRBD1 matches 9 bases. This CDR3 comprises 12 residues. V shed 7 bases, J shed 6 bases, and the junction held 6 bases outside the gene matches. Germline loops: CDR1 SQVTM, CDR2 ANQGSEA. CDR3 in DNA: TGCAGCGCTGGGGACAGGGTGGATGGCTACACCTTC. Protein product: CSAGDRVDGYTF.

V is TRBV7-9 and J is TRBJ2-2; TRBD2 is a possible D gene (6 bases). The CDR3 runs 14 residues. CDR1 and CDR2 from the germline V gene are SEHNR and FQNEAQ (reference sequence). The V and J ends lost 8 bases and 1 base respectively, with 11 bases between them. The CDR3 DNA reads TGTGCCAGCCGGGGACTGCAGAACACCGGGGAGCTGTTTTTT. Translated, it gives CASRGLQNTGELFF.

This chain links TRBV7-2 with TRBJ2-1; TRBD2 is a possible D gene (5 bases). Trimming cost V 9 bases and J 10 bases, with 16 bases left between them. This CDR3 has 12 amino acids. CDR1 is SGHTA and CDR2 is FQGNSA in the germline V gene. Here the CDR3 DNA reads TGTGCCAGTTCGATACTAGTCGGGGAGCAGTTCTTC. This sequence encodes CASSILVGEQFF.

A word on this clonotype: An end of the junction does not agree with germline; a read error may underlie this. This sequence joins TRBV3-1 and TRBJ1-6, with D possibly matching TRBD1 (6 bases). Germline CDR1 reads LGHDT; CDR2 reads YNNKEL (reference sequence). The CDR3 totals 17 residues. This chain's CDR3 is CAGSQDLPTGIGSPLHF. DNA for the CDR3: TGTGCCGGCAGCCAAGATCTCCCCACAGGGATTGGTTCACCCCTCCACTTT.

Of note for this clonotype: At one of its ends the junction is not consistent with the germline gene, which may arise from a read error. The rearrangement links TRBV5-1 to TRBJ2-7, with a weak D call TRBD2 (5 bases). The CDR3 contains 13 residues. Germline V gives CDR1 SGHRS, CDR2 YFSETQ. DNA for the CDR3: TGCGCCAACAGCATAGCGAGTCCTTCCGAGCAGTACTTC. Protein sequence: CANSIASPSEQYF. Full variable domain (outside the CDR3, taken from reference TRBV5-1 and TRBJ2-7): KAGVTQTPRYLIKTRGQQVTLSCSPISGHRSVSWYQQTPGQGLQFLFEYFSETQRNKGNFPGRFSGRQFSNSRSEMNVSTLELGDSALYLCANSIASPSEQYFGPGTRLTVT.